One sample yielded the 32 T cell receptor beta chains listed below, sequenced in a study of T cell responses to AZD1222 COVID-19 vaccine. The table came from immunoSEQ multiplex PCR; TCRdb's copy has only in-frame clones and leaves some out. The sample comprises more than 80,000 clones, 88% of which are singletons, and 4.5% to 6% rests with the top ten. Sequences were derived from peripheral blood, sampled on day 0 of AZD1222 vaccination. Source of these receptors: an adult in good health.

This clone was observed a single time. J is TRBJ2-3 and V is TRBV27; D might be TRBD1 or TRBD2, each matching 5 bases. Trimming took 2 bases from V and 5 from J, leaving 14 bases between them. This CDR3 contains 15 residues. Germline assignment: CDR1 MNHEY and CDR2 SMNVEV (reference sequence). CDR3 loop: CASSLRGPRRDTQYF. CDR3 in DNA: TGTGCCAGCAGTTTACGGGGACCTCGGAGAGATACGCAGTATTTT.

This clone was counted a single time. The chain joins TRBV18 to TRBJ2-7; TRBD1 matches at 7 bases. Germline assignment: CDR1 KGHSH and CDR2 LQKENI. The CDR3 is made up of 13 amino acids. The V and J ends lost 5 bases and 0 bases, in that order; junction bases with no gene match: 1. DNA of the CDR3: TGTGCCAGCTCAAACAGGGGCTCCTACGAGCAGTACTTC. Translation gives CASSNRGSYEQYF.

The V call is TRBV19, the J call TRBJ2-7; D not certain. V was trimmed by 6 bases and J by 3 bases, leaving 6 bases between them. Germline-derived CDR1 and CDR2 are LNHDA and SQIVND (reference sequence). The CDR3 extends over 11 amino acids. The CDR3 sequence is CASSGDYEQYF. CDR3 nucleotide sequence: TGTGCCAGTAGCGGTGACTACGAGCAGTACTTC.

This CDR3 is CASSSSQGLNNEKLFF. CDR3 DNA sequence: TGTGCCAGCAGCTCCTCCCAGGGGCTAAATAATGAAAAACTGTTTTTT. The rearrangement joins TRBV7-8 to TRBJ1-4, with D possibly TRBD1 on 6 matching bases. Germline V gives CDR1 SGHVS, CDR2 FQNEAQ. V was clipped by 4 bases and J by 4 bases, with 16 bases between them. The CDR3 runs 16 residues.

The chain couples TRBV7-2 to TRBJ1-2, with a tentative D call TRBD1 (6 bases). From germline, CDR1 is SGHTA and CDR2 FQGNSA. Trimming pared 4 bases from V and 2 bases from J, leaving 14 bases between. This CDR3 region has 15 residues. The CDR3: CASSSPNRDNYGYTF. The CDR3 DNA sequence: TGTGCCAGCAGCTCCCCCAACAGGGACAACTATGGCTACACCTTC.

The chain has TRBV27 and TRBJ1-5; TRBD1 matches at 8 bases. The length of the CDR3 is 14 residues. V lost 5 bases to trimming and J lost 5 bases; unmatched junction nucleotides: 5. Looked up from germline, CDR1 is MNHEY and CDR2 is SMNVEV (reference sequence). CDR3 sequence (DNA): TGTGCCAGCAGTCCGACAGGGGCAGATCAGCCCCAGCATTTT. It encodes CASSPTGADQPQHF.

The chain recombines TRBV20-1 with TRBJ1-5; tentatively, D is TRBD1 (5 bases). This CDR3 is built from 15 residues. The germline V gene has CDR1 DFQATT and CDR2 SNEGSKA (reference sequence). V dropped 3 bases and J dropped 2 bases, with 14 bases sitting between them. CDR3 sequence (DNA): TGCAGTGCTAGTGTTTCGGGGGGACGCAATCAGCCCCAGCATTTT. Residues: CSASVSGGRNQPQHF.

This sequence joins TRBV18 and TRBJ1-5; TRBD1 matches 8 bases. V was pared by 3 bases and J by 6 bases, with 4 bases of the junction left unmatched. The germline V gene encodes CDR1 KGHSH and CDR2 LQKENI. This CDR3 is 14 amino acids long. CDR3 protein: CASSPTGVGQPQHF. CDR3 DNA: TGTGCCAGCTCACCGACAGGGGTGGGTCAGCCCCAGCATTTT.

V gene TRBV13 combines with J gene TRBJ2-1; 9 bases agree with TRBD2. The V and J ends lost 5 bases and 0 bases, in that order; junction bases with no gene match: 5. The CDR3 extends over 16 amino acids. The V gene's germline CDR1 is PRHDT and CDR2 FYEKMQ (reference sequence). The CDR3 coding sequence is TGTGCCAGCAGCGCCTTTAGCGGGAGCTCCTACAATGAGCAGTTCTTC. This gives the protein CASSAFSGSSYNEQFF.

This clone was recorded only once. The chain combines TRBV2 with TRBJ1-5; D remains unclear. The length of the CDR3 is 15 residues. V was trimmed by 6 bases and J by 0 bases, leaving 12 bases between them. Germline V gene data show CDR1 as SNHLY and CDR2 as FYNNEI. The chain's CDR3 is CASRAWGSSNQPQHF. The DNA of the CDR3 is TGTGCCAGCAGGGCCTGGGGTAGTAGCAATCAGCCCCAGCATTTT.

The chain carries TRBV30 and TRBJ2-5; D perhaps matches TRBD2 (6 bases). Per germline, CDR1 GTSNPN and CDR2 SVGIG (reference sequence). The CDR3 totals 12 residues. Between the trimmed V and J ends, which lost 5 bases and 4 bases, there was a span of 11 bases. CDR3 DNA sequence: TGTGCCTGGGGCCAGGGAGGAGAGACCCAGTACTTC. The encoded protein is CAWGQGGETQYF.

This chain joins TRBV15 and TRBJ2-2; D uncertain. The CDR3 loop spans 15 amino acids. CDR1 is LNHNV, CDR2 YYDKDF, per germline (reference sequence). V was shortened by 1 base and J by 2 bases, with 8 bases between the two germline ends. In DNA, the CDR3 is TGTGCCACCAGCAGAGTGATGACTAACACCGGGGAGCTGTTTTTT. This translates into CATSRVMTNTGELFF. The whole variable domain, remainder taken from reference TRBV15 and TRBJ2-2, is DAMVIQNPRYQVTQFGKPVTLSCSQTLNHNVMYWYQQKSSQAPKLLFHYYDKDFNNEADTPDNFQSRRPNTSFCFLDIRSPGLGDTAMYLCATSRVMTNTGELFFGEGSRLTVL.

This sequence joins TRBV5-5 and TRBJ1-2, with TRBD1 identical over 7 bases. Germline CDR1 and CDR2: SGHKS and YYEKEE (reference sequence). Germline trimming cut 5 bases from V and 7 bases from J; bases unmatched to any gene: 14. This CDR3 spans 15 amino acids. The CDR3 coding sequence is TGTGCCAGCAGGCTTGGTGGAGGGACAGTTCTTGGCTACACCTTC. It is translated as CASRLGGGTVLGYTF.

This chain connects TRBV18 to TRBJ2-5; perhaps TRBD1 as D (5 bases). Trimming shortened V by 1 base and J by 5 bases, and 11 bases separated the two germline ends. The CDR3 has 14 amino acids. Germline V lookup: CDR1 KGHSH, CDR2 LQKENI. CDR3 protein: CASSPRGLGETQYF. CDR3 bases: TGTGCCAGCTCACCACGGGGCCTGGGGGAGACCCAGTACTTC.

The CDR3 is CASSNQGAADTQYF. The DNA of the CDR3 is TGTGCCAGCAGCAATCAGGGGGCTGCAGATACGCAGTATTTT. The chain recombines TRBV5-4 with TRBJ2-3; 8 positions agree with TRBD1. This CDR3 spans 14 amino acids. The ends lost 4 bases at V and 4 bases at J; junction bases unmatched: 5. Germline V gene data show CDR1 as SGHNT and CDR2 as YYREEE (reference sequence).

CDR3 DNA sequence: TGTGCCAGCAGCTGGAGAGTCCCAGGGGGCTACGAGCAGTACTTC. Protein: CASSWRVPGGYEQYF. The chain carries TRBV5-6 and TRBJ2-7; 7 nucleotides match TRBD1. V was pared by 3 bases and J by 3 bases, with 9 bases of the junction left unmatched. This CDR3 is built from 15 residues. Germline-derived CDR1 and CDR2 are SGHDT and YYEEEE. Full variable domain (missing parts from reference TRBV5-6 and TRBJ2-7): DAGVTQSPTHLIKTRGQQVTLRCSPKSGHDTVSWYQQALGQGPQFIFQYYEEEERQRGNFPDRFSGHQFPNYSSELNVNALLLGDSALYLCASSWRVPGGYEQYFGPGTRLTVT.

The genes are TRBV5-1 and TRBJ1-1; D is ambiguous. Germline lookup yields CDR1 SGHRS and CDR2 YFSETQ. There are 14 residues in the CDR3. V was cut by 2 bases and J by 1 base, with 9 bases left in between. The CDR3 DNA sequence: TGCGCCAGCAGCTTCAGGAGGCCGAACACTGAAGCTTTCTTT. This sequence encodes CASSFRRPNTEAFF.

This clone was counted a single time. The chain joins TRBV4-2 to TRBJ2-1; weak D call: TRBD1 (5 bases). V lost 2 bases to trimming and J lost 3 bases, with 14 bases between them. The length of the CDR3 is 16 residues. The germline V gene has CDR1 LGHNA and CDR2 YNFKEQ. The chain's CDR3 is CASSQIGRAFYNEQFF. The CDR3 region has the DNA TGTGCCAGCAGCCAAATAGGCAGGGCTTTCTACAATGAGCAGTTCTTC.

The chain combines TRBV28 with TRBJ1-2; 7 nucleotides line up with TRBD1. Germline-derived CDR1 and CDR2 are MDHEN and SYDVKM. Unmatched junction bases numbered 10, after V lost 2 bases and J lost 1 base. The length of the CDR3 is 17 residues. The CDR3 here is CASSLLGQEEVNYGYTF. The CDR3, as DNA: TGTGCCAGCAGTTTACTTGGACAGGAAGAGGTTAACTATGGCTACACCTTC.

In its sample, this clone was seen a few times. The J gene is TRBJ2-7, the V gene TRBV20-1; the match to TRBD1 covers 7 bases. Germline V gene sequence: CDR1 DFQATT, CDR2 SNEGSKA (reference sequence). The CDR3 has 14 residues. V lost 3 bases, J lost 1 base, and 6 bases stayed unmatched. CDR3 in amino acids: CSASSEGQSYEQYF. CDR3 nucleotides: TGCAGTGCTAGTAGTGAGGGACAGTCCTACGAGCAGTACTTC.

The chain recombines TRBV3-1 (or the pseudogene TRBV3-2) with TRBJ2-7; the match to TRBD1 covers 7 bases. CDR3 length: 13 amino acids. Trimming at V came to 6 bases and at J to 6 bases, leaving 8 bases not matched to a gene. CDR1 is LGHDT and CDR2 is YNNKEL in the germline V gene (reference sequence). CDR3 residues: CASRKKGGSEQYF. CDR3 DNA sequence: TGTGCCAGCAGGAAGAAAGGGGGCTCCGAGCAGTACTTC.

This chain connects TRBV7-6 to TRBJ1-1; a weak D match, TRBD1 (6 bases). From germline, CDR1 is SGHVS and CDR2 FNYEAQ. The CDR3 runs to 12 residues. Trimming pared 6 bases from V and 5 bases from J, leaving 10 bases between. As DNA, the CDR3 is TGTGCCAGCAGTATAGGGGGGACTGAAGCTTTCTTT. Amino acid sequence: CASSIGGTEAFF.

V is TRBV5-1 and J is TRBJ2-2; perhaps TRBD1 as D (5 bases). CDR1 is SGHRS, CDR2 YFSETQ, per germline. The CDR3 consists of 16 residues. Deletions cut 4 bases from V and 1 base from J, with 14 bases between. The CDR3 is CASSPTTDLNTGELFF. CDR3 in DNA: TGCGCCAGCAGCCCAACGACAGATCTGAACACCGGGGAGCTGTTTTTT.

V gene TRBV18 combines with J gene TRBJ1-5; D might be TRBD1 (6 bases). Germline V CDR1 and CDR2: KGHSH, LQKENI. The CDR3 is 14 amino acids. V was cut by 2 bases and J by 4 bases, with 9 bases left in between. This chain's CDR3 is CASSPIQGNQPQHF. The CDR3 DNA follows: TGTGCCAGCTCACCAATACAGGGTAATCAGCCCCAGCATTTT.

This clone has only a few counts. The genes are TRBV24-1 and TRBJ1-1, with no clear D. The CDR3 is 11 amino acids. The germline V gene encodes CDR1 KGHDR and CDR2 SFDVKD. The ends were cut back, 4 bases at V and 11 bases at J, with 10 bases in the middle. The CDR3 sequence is CATSDPNRAFF. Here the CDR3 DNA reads TGTGCCACCAGTGACCCGAATCGGGCTTTCTTT.

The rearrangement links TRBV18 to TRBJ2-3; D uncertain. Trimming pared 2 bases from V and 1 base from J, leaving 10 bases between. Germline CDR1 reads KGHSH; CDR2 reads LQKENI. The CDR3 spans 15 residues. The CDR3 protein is CASSPVEVGTDTQYF. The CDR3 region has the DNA TGTGCCAGCTCACCAGTCGAAGTAGGCACAGATACGCAGTATTTT. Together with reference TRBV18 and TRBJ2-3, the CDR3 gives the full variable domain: NAGVMQNPRHLVRRRGQEARLRCSPMKGHSHVYWYRQLPEEGLKFMVYLQKENIIDESGMPKERFSAEFPKEGPSILRIQQVVRGDSAAYFCASSPVEVGTDTQYFGPGTRLTVL.

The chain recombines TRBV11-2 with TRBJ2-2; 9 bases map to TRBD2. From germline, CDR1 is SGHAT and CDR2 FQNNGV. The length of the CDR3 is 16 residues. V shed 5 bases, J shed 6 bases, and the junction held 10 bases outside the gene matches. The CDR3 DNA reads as TGTGCCAGCAGCCCCATTGCGGGAGGGGAATCCGGGGAGCTGTTTTTT. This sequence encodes CASSPIAGGESGELFF.

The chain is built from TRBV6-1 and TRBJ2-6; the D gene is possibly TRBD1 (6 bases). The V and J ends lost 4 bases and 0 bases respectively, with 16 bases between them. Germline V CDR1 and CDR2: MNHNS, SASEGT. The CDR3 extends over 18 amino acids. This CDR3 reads CASSATGLSYSGANVLTF. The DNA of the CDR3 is TGTGCCAGCAGTGCAACAGGGTTAAGTTACTCTGGGGCCAACGTCCTGACTTTC.

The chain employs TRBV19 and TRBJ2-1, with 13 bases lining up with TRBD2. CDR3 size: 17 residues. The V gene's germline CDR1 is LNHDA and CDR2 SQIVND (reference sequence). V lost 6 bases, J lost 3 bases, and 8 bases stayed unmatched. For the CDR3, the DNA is TGTGCCAGTAGATCCGGACTAGCGGGAGACGTCTACAATGAGCAGTTCTTC. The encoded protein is CASRSGLAGDVYNEQFF.

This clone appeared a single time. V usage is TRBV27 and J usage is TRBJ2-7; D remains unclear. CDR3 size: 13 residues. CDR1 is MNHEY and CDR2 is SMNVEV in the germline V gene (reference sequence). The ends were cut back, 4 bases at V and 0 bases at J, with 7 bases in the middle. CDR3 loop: CASSSPASYEQYF. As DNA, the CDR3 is TGTGCCAGCAGTTCCCCAGCCTCCTACGAGCAGTACTTC.

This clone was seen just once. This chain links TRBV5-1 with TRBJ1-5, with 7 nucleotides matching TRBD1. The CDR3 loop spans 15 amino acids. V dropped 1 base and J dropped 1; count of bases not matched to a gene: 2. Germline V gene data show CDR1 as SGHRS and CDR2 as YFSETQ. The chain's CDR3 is CASSLTGASNQPQHF. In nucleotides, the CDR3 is TGCGCCAGCAGCTTGACAGGGGCCAGCAATCAGCCCCAGCATTTT. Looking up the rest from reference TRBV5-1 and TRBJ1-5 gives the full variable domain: KAGVTQTPRYLIKTRGQQVTLSCSPISGHRSVSWYQQTPGQGLQFLFEYFSETQRNKGNFPGRFSGRQFSNSRSEMNVSTLELGDSALYLCASSLTGASNQPQHFGDGTRLSIL.

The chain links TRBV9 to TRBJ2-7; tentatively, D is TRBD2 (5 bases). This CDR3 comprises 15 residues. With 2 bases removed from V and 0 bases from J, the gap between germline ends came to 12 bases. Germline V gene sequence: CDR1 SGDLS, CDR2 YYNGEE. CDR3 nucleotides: TGTGCCAGCAGCGTTCCGAGACTATACTCCTACGAGCAGTACTTC. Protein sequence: CASSVPRLYSYEQYF.